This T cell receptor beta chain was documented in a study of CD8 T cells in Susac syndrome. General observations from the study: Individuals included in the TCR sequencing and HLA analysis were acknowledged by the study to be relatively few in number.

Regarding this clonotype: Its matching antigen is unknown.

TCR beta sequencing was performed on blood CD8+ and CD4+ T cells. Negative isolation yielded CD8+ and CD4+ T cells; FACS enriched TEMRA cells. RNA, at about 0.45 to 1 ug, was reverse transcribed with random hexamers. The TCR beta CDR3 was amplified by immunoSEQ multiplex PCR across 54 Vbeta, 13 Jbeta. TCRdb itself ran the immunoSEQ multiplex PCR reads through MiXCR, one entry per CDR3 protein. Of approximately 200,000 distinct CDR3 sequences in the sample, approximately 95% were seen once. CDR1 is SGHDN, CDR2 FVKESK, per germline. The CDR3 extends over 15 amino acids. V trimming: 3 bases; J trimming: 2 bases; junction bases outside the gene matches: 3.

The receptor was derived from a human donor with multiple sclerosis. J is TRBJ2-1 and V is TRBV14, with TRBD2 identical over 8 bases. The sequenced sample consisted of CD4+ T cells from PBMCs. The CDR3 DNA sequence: TGTGCCAGCAGCCAGGGTAGCGGGACCTACAATGAGCAGTTCTTC. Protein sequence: CASSQGSGTYNEQFF.